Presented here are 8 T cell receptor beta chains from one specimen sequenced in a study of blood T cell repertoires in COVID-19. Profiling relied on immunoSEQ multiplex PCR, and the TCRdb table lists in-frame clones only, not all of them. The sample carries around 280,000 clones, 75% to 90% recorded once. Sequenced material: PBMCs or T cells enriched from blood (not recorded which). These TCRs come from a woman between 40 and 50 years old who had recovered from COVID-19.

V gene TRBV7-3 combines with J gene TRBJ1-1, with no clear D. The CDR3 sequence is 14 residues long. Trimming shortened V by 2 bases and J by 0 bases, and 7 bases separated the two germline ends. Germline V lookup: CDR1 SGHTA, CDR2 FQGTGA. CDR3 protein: CASSLSPMNTEAFF. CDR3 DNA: TGTGCCAGCAGCTTATCACCTATGAACACTGAAGCTTTCTTT.

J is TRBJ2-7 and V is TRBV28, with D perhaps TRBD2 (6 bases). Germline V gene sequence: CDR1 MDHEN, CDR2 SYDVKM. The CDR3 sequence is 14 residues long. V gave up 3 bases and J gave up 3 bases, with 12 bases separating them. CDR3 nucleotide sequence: TGTGCCAGCAGTTTGCGGGGACCCTACTACGAGCAGTACTTC. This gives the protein CASSLRGPYYEQYF.

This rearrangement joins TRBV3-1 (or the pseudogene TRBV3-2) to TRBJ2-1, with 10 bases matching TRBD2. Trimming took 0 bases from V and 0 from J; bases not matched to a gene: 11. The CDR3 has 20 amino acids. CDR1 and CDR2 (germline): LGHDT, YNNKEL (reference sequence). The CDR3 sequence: CASSQDGRLAGLGSYNEQFF. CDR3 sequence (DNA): TGTGCCAGCAGCCAAGACGGGAGACTAGCGGGCCTGGGCTCCTACAATGAGCAGTTCTTC.

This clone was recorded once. CDR3: CASSQMPWDRGSTGELFF. The CDR3 DNA reads as TGCGCCAGCAGCCAAATGCCGTGGGACAGGGGATCCACCGGGGAGCTGTTTTTT. V is TRBV4-1 and J is TRBJ2-2, with 10 positions matching TRBD1. CDR1 is MGHRA, CDR2 YSYEKL, per germline. This CDR3 is built from 18 residues. The J segment lost 4 bases and the V segment lost 2 bases, leaving 10 bases of the junction unmatched.

The CDR3 nucleotides read TGTGCCAGCAGCTTGGGCCGGGTAACAGGGGCCAACGTCCTGACTTTC. Its protein product is CASSLGRVTGANVLTF. This chain joins TRBV5-8 and TRBJ2-6, with D unresolved. Germline assignment: CDR1 SGHTS and CDR2 YDEGEE. With 0 bases removed from V and 4 bases from J, the gap between germline ends came to 11 bases. The CDR3 length is 16 residues.

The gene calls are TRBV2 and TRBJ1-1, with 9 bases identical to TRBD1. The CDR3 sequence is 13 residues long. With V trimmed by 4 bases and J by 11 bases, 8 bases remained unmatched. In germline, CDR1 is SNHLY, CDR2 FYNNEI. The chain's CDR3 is CASSGTGALTAFF. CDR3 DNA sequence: TGTGCCAGCAGTGGGACAGGGGCTCTGACCGCTTTCTTT.

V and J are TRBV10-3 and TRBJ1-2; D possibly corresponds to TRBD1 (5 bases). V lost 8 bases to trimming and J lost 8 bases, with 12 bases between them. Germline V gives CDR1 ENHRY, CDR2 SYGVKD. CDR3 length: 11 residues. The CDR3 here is CAIGGEFGYTF. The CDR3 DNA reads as TGTGCCATCGGAGGGGAATTCGGCTACACCTTC.

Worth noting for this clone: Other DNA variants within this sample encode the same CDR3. DNA for the CDR3: TGCGCCAGCAGCTTGGGGACAGGCTACAATGAGCAGTTCTTC. This sequence encodes CASSLGTGYNEQFF. The chain recombines TRBV5-1 with TRBJ2-1; 7 bases match TRBD1. Germline CDR1 SGHRS, CDR2 YFSETQ. The CDR3 is 14 residues long. J lost 3 bases, V lost 0 bases, and 0 bases had no gene match.